This T cell receptor (beta chain) emerged from a study of cytomegalovirus exposure and HLA in healthy donors. Study results and caveats: Most TCRs appeared rarely, but some public TCRs recurred in many donors. One later analysis, an examination of the 120 or so validation repertoires, found that first-cohort TCR clusters tended to co-occur in them. CMV antigen specificity was confirmed in vitro for three CMV-associated chains.

This CDR3 has 16 amino acids. From germline, CDR1 is SGHRS and CDR2 YFSETQ. Trimming cost V 0 bases and J 4 bases, with 14 bases left between them. The method was immunoSEQ multiplex PCR; TCRdb's version includes in-frame clones alone and lacks a portion of them. The table records over 150,000 clones, more than 65% of them present only once. The donors were members of the validation cohort, which comprised 120 subjects and was separate from the first cohort of fewer than 700 subjects. As concerns this clone: Its antigen is undetermined.

The sample was PBMCs. The TCR sequence derives from a woman aged 25 to 39 in good health and CMV-seropositive. The gene calls are TRBV5-1 and TRBJ2-1, with D possibly matching TRBD1 (6 bases). CDR3 nucleotide sequence: TGCGCCAGCAGCTTGGGGGCCGGGACATCTTACAATGAGCAGTTCTTC. It yields the protein CASSLGAGTSYNEQFF. Full variable domain (missing parts from reference TRBV5-1 and TRBJ2-1): KAGVTQTPRYLIKTRGQQVTLSCSPISGHRSVSWYQQTPGQGLQFLFEYFSETQRNKGNFPGRFSGRQFSNSRSEMNVSTLELGDSALYLCASSLGAGTSYNEQFFGPGTRLTVL.